Presented here are 19 T cell receptor beta chains from one specimen sequenced in a study of tumor-infiltrating lymphocytes in primary liver carcinoma. Starting from approximately 470 ng of total RNA, TCR beta cDNA was produced with a primer in the constant region. Researchers made the TCR beta libraries by running three nested multiplex PCR rounds with slightly modified ARM-PCR. It was with TRBV1-TRBV30 forward primers and a C-beta reverse primer that the first two PCR rounds were run, at 10 cycles each. TCRdb fed the multiplex PCR reads into MiXCR, producing one record per CDR3 protein. The data contain about 120,000 distinct CDR3 sequences, less than 75% of them singletons. Co-extraction yielded RNA and DNA from around 18-30 mg of unsorted bulk tissue. Sequencing used tumor-adjacent normal liver tissue. The receptor set was obtained from a woman aged 55 to 70 with primary liver carcinoma and hepatitis B virus infection.

To note about this clonotype: An end of the junction differs from the germline gene, which may be a read error. This chain connects TRBV12-5 to TRBJ2-5, with unresolved D. The V gene's germline CDR1 is LGHNT and CDR2 FRNRAP. This CDR3 contains 12 residues. The CDR3 nucleotides read TGTGCTAGAGGTTTGGCAGAAGAGACCCAGTACTTC. This encodes CARGLAEETQYF.

In its sample, this clonotype was seen many times. The rearrangement joins TRBV7-8 to TRBJ1-3, with D possibly matching TRBD1 (6 bases). Germline V lookup: CDR1 SGHVS, CDR2 FQNEAQ. Trimming left V 5 bases short and J 0 bases short, with 17 bases between. CDR3 length equals 17 residues. This CDR3 reads CASSPSLRGSSGNTIYF. CDR3 in DNA: TGTGCCAGCAGCCCATCACTCAGGGGAAGCTCTGGAAACACCATATATTTT.

This clonotype was observed once. A read error may account for a junction end that differs from germline. V is TRBV29-1 and J is TRBJ1-2; tentative D call: TRBD1 (5 bases). The V gene's germline CDR1 is SQVTM and CDR2 ANQGSEA. This CDR3 has 14 residues. The chain's CDR3 is CSVARGKGARGHTF. CDR3 nucleotides: TGCAGTGTTGCCCGGGGGAAGGGCGCTCGCGGCCACACCTTC.

This clonotype came up once. A junction boundary mismatches the germline segment, possibly from a read error. The chain uses TRBV10-3 and TRBJ2-5, with D hard to call. The CDR3 has 14 residues. Germline assignment: CDR1 ENHRY and CDR2 SYGVKD. The DNA of the CDR3 is TGTGCCATCGCGGCCAGCGAGAGCCAAGAGACCCGGTACTTC. It yields the protein CAIAASESQETRYF.

The rearrangement uses TRBV10-2 and TRBJ1-4, with a tentative D call TRBD1 (6 bases). The V end was cut by 6 bases, the J end by 7 bases, with 15 bases between. The CDR3 extends over 14 amino acids. Germline lookup yields CDR1 WSHSY and CDR2 SAAADI. CDR3 protein: CASRVQGLGEKLFF. CDR3 nucleotide sequence: TGCGCCAGCAGGGTCCAGGGGTTGGGTGAAAAACTGTTTTTT.

This chain uses TRBV29-1 with TRBJ2-3; D gene unclear. From germline, CDR1 is SQVTM and CDR2 ANQGSEA. V was cut by 4 bases and J by 3 bases, with 14 bases left in between. CDR3 length: 14 amino acids. The CDR3 spells CSVVHQIHTDTQYF. The CDR3 nucleotides read TGCAGCGTTGTCCACCAAATCCATACAGATACGCAGTATTTT.

As concerns this clonotype: Since the CDR3 does not end with the conserved phenylalanine or tryptophan, this likely comes from a read error. The chain's CDR3 is CASSEVVAGGPIGELFI. As DNA, the CDR3 is TGTGCCAGCAGTGAAGTGGTGGCGGGGGGGCCCATCGGGGAGCTGTTTATC. The J gene is TRBJ2-2, the V gene TRBV6-1, with 9 bases fitting TRBD2. The CDR3 spans 17 residues. V trimming: 1 base; J trimming: 7 bases; junction bases outside the gene matches: 10. Germline assignment: CDR1 MNHNS and CDR2 SASEGT.

Comment on this clonotype: This clone may be a read error of a much larger clone one base away. This sequence joins TRBV7-9 and TRBJ1-5; 7 nucleotides agree with TRBD2. Gene TRBJ2-3 matches the end of the DNA better, so the J call may be wrong. The CDR3 is made up of 14 amino acids. CDR1 and CDR2 (germline): SEHNR, FQNEAQ (reference sequence). For the CDR3, the DNA is TGTGCCAGCAGCTTAGTAGGGGAGGGTCACACCCAGTATTTT. Its protein product is CASSLVGEGHTQYF.

Turning to this clonotype: The junction departs from germline at one end; a sequencing error may be responsible. CDR3 in DNA: TGTGCCAGCAGCTCCCGGACTAGACCCTACGATCAGTACTTC. Translation gives CASSSRTRPYDQYF. This chain uses TRBV7-9 with TRBJ2-7; 7 bases are a match to TRBD2. Looked up from germline, CDR1 is SEHNR and CDR2 is FQNEAQ (reference sequence). The CDR3 is 14 residues long.

About this clonotype: A junction end diverges from the germline sequence, so it may reflect a read error. The chain has TRBV12-3 or TRBV12-4 and TRBJ2-5, with 9 bases aligning to TRBD1. The CDR3 is made up of 15 amino acids. The CDR3 sequence is CANRLGTGLKETQYF. The CDR3 DNA reads as TGTGCCAACAGGCTCGGGACAGGGCTGAAGGAGACCCAGTACTTT.

As regards this clonotype: The CDR3 does not close with the conserved phenylalanine or tryptophan, likely indicating a read error. CDR3 sequence (DNA): TGTGCCAGCGGCACACGCTTGTCAGATACGCAGTATCTT. Protein sequence: CASGTRLSDTQYL. The rearrangement joins TRBV11-2 to TRBJ2-3; D unresolved. The CDR3 has 13 amino acids. Trimming pared 8 bases from V and 4 bases from J, leaving 13 bases between. The V gene's germline CDR1 is SGHAT and CDR2 FQNNGV.

This clonotype has just one count. At one end, the junction sequence differs from germline, possibly due to a read error. The chain recombines TRBV6-5 with TRBJ1-1; a possible D gene is TRBD1 (5 bases). Germline V gene lookup returns CDR1 MNHEY and CDR2 SVGAGI. This CDR3 spans 13 amino acids. CDR3 sequence: CASSIDRDTKAFF. CDR3 in DNA: TGTGCCAGTAGTATCGACAGAGACACTAAAGCTTTCTTT.

This clonotype was observed many times. The chain uses TRBV28 and TRBJ1-2; D not certain. V lost 5 bases and J 5 bases, leaving 15 bases between the germline ends. This CDR3 contains 14 residues. Germline lookup yields CDR1 MDHEN and CDR2 SYDVKM. This chain's CDR3 is CASSPNTDGYGYTF. CDR3 DNA: TGTGCCAGCAGTCCTAACACAGACGGATATGGCTACACCTTC.

In this sample, this clonotype turned up many times. This chain joins TRBV5-1 and TRBJ2-5; 7 bases fit TRBD1. Germline CDR1 SGHRS, CDR2 YFSETQ. The V gene end was trimmed by 6 bases and the J gene end by 0 bases; junction bases not matched to a gene: 2. The CDR3 runs 13 residues. CDR3 DNA: TGCGCCAGCACCCAGGGGGACCAAGAGACCCAGTACTTC. This sequence encodes CASTQGDQETQYF.

The gene calls are TRBV6-5 and TRBJ2-7; 7 bases agree with TRBD2. The germline V gene encodes CDR1 MNHEY and CDR2 SVGAGI. This CDR3 comprises 18 residues. The CDR3 coding sequence is TGTGTCAGTGTCGGGAGGAGGGGAAGAGACTCACCCACCTACGAGCAGTACTTC. Translation: CVSVGRRGRDSPTYEQYF.

In its sample, this clonotype was seen many times. This sequence joins TRBV28 and TRBJ1-6, with a possible D match to TRBD1 (5 bases). The germline V and J ends were trimmed by 3 bases and 9 bases, with 12 bases remaining between them. Looked up from germline, CDR1 is MDHEN and CDR2 is SYDVKM. The CDR3 sequence is 14 residues long. The CDR3 DNA follows: TGTGCCAGCAGTTTTCATGGTGGGGGTTCACCCCTCCACTTT. Encoded protein: CASSFHGGGSPLHF.

A note on this clonotype: A single base separates this from a much larger clone, so it may be a read error. This chain uses TRBV29-1 with TRBJ2-3, with D possibly TRBD2 on 7 matching bases. Germline V gene sequence: CDR1 SQVTM, CDR2 ANQGSEA. CDR3 length: 14 amino acids. In nucleotides, the CDR3 is TGCAGCTTCGAAGGAGGGGGGGGCACAGATACGCGGTATTTT. Its protein product is CSFEGGGGTDTRYF.

With regard to this clonotype: The conserved final phenylalanine or tryptophan is absent from the CDR3, which likely points to a read error. J is TRBJ1-6 and V is TRBV28; D is undetermined. CDR3 length: 13 residues. Germline V gene lookup returns CDR1 MDHEN and CDR2 SYDVKM. V was clipped by 2 bases and J by 8 bases, with 7 bases between them. The CDR3 here is CASSLVQDSPLHI. The CDR3 bases are TGTGCCAGCAGTTTAGTGCAAGATTCACCCCTCCACATT.

V and J are TRBV10-2 and TRBJ2-4; possibly TRBD1 or TRBD2 for D (5 bases each). The germline CDR1 and CDR2 sequences are WSHSY and SAAADI. Trimming took off 1 base at V and 8 bases at J, with 12 bases between the two ends. The CDR3 extends over 14 amino acids. CDR3 DNA sequence: TGCGCCAGCAGTGAGTTAAGGGGACGTGACATTCAGTACTTC. Translated: CASSELRGRDIQYF.